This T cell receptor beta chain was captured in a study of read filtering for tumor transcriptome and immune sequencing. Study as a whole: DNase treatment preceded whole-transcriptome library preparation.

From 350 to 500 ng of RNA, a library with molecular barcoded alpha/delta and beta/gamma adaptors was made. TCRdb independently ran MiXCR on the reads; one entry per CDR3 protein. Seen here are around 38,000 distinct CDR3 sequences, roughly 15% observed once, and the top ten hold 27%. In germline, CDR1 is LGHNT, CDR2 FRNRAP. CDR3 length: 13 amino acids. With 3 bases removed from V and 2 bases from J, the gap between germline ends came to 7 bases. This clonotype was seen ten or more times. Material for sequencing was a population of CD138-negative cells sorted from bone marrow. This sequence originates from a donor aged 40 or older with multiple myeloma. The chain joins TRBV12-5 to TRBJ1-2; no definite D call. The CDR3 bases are TGTGCTAGTGGTTTTGACGGGAACTATGGCTACACCTTC. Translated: CASGFDGNYGYTF.